A single sample gave rise to the 26 T cell receptor beta chains below, sequenced in a study of blood T cell repertoires in COVID-19. The table came from immunoSEQ multiplex PCR; TCRdb's copy has only in-frame clones and leaves some out. This sample has 200,000 or so clones; 80% to 90% occur once, and the top ten carry less than 4.5%. Material for sequencing was PBMCs or T cells enriched from blood (not recorded which). Receptor source: a woman between 40 and 55 years old with acute COVID-19.

This chain uses TRBV7-9 with TRBJ1-5; 10 nucleotides line up with TRBD1. The CDR3 runs to 16 residues. Germline CDR1 SEHNR, CDR2 FQNEAQ (reference sequence). Trimming removed 3 bases from V and 6 bases from J; junction bases left unmatched: 8. The CDR3 DNA follows: TGTGCCAGCAGCTTTTCTACCGGGACAGGGGTTCAGCCCCAGCATTTT. Translation gives CASSFSTGTGVQPQHF.

This chain uses TRBV7-2 with TRBJ2-3, with 7 bases that match TRBD1. CDR3 size: 16 residues. Losses at the gene ends were 4 bases for V and 4 bases for J; bases not matched to a gene: 11. Looked up from germline, CDR1 is SGHTA and CDR2 is FQGNSA. The CDR3 DNA reads as TGTGCCAGCAGCTCCTTCGGGGCTACAGGGGCAGATACGCAGTATTTT. Translating it yields CASSSFGATGADTQYF.

The rearrangement uses TRBV2 and TRBJ2-6; 8 positions match TRBD1. V lost 9 bases and J lost 0; bases outside the gene matches: 4. Germline V gene sequence: CDR1 SNHLY, CDR2 FYNNEI. The CDR3 is 15 residues long. The CDR3 DNA reads TGTGCCAGGGAGACAGGGGTCTCTGGGGCCAACGTCCTGACTTTC. It translates to CARETGVSGANVLTF.

This clone has ten or more counts. V and J are TRBV6-4 and TRBJ2-3; TRBD1 aligns across 9 bases. There are 14 residues in the CDR3. Germline CDR1 MRHNA, CDR2 SNTAGT. The V and J ends lost 4 bases and 3 bases, in that order; junction bases with no gene match: 2. This chain's CDR3 is CASSGTGETDTQYF. The CDR3 DNA sequence: TGTGCCAGCAGTGGGACAGGGGAAACAGATACGCAGTATTTT.

This clone was observed a handful of times. The chain employs TRBV11-2 and TRBJ1-3; D is perhaps TRBD1 (6 bases). The V and J ends lost 3 bases and 4 bases respectively, with 16 bases between them. The germline CDR1 and CDR2 sequences are SGHAT and FQNNGV. The CDR3 runs to 16 residues. The CDR3 spells CASSLLYWGPGNTIYF. The CDR3 DNA follows: TGTGCCAGCAGCTTGCTTTATTGGGGGCCGGGAAACACCATATATTTT.

V is TRBV12-5 and J is TRBJ2-3; TRBD1 matches 8 bases. V was clipped by 2 bases and J by 2 bases; unmatched bases: 3. Germline CDR1 is LGHNT and CDR2 is FRNRAP. This CDR3 has 15 amino acids. CDR3 coding DNA: TGTGCTAGTGGTTTGAGCAGGGGGCTCACAGATACGCAGTATTTT. Translating it yields CASGLSRGLTDTQYF.

This sequence joins TRBV9 and TRBJ1-2; D is possibly TRBD1 (5 bases). The germline V gene has CDR1 SGDLS and CDR2 YYNGEE. The V and J ends lost 2 bases and 8 bases respectively, with 16 bases between them. The CDR3 has 14 residues. CDR3 sequence: CASSVGGGASGYTF. The DNA for the CDR3 is TGTGCCAGCAGCGTCGGGGGAGGGGCGAGCGGCTACACCTTC.

This clone was recorded a few times. The same CDR3 can be traced to other DNA sequences in this sample. This sequence joins TRBV18 and TRBJ1-2, with 7 bases that match TRBD1. The V gene end was trimmed by 1 base and the J gene end by 6 bases; junction bases not matched to a gene: 5. Germline V lookup: CDR1 KGHSH, CDR2 LQKENI. The CDR3 has 14 residues. The CDR3 region has the DNA TGTGCCAGCTCACCACGGACAGGCGGGGATGGCTACACCTTC. Protein sequence: CASSPRTGGDGYTF.

The V gene is TRBV6-1, the J gene TRBJ1-5, with D possibly TRBD1 on 6 matching bases. The ends were cut back, 4 bases at V and 0 bases at J, with 16 bases in the middle. The germline V gene encodes CDR1 MNHNS and CDR2 SASEGT. The CDR3 is 17 amino acids. Here the CDR3 reads CASSAGEFRNSNQPQHF. In nucleotides, the CDR3 is TGTGCCAGCAGTGCAGGGGAGTTCAGAAATAGCAATCAGCCCCAGCATTTT.

This clone was observed once. This chain uses TRBV2 with TRBJ1-1; D possibly corresponds to TRBD1 (6 bases). The CDR3 contains 12 residues. Per the germline V gene, CDR1 is SNHLY and CDR2 is FYNNEI. Trimming removed 9 bases from V and 2 bases from J, with 10 bases in between. CDR3 sequence (DNA): TGTGCCAGACGGACAGTAAACACTGAAGCTTTCTTT. Protein: CARRTVNTEAFF.

This chain joins TRBV6-5 and TRBJ1-6, with D possibly matching TRBD1 (6 bases). The CDR3 length is 15 residues. Trimming cost V 4 bases and J 5 bases, with 12 bases left between them. CDR1 and CDR2 from the germline V gene are MNHEY and SVGAGI. The CDR3 here is CASSLLQGNNSPLHF. The CDR3 region has the DNA TGTGCCAGCAGTTTGTTACAGGGCAATAATTCACCCCTCCACTTT.

The J gene is TRBJ1-1, the V gene TRBV18; D may be TRBD1 (5 bases). V was clipped by 4 bases and J by 1 base, with 7 bases between them. CDR3 length equals 13 residues. Germline CDR1 is KGHSH and CDR2 is LQKENI. CDR3 sequence reads: CASSQQGNTEAFF. The DNA for the CDR3 is TGTGCCAGCTCACAGCAGGGGAACACTGAAGCTTTCTTT.

This clone showed up just once. The chain is built from TRBV19 and TRBJ2-3; TRBD2 might be the D (6 bases). CDR1 is LNHDA, CDR2 SQIVND, per germline (reference sequence). This CDR3 contains 13 residues. V lost 6 bases and J 0 bases, leaving 7 bases between the germline ends. CDR3 in DNA: TGTGCCAGTAGCGGGACTAGCACAGATACGCAGTATTTT. This codes for CASSGTSTDTQYF. The variable domain in full, completed from reference TRBV19 and TRBJ2-3, reads DGGITQSPKYLFRKEGQNVTLSCEQNLNHDAMYWYRQDPGQGLRLIYYSQIVNDFQKGDIAEGYSVSREKKESFPLTVTSAQKNPTAFYLCASSGTSTDTQYFGPGTRLTVL.

This clone showed up just once. The gene calls are TRBV6-1 and TRBJ2-2, with TRBD1 matching over 9 bases. The CDR3 consists of 16 residues. Germline CDR1 MNHNS, CDR2 SASEGT. After removal of 2 bases from V and 6 bases from J, the junction contained 7 bases not matched to a gene. The CDR3 region is CASSEPGQGMAGELFF. The DNA of the CDR3 is TGTGCCAGCAGTGAACCCGGACAGGGGATGGCCGGGGAGCTGTTTTTT.

This clone came up a few times. The chain joins TRBV7-9 to TRBJ1-6; the match to TRBD1 covers 8 bases. The germline CDR1 and CDR2 sequences are SEHNR and FQNEAQ (reference sequence). Unmatched junction bases numbered 4, after V lost 4 bases and J lost 8 bases. The CDR3 length is 14 residues. CDR3 bases: TGTGCCAGCAGCTCAGGGGGCAGCGATTCACCCCTCCACTTT. It encodes CASSSGGSDSPLHF.

The chain joins TRBV6-1 to TRBJ1-5; 7 nucleotides align to TRBD1. Germline V lookup: CDR1 MNHNS, CDR2 SASEGT. The CDR3 consists of 15 residues. V dropped 1 base and J dropped 6; count of bases not matched to a gene: 6. CDR3 sequence (DNA): TGTGCCAGCAGTGAAGTTCCAGGGGGTCGTCAGCCCCAGCATTTT. Its translation is CASSEVPGGRQPQHF.

Comment on this clone: Other DNA sequences in the sample encode the same CDR3. The rearrangement joins TRBV5-4 to TRBJ1-2; 7 bases agree with TRBD1. The CDR3 runs to 13 residues. Unmatched junction bases numbered 4, after V lost 4 bases and J lost 4 bases. Germline V CDR1 and CDR2: SGHNT, YYREEE (reference sequence). The DNA for the CDR3 is TGTGCCAGCAGCACAGACAGGGCCTATGGCTACACCTTC. Its translation: CASSTDRAYGYTF.

The rearrangement links TRBV6-5 to TRBJ1-1; 10 nucleotides line up with TRBD1. Trimming removed 6 bases from V and 4 bases from J; junction bases left unmatched: 8. In germline, CDR1 is MNHEY, CDR2 SVGAGI. The CDR3 length is 15 residues. In DNA, the CDR3 is TGTGCCAGCAGGAAACCGGACAGGGGGATCACTGAAGCTTTCTTT. As protein: CASRKPDRGITEAFF.

The chain uses TRBV7-9 and TRBJ2-5, with 9 bases aligning to TRBD1. CDR1 is SEHNR, CDR2 FQNEAQ, per germline (reference sequence). J was trimmed by 5 bases and V by 5 bases; bases with no gene match: 9. This CDR3 has 15 amino acids. The CDR3 sequence: CASSPGTGRKETQYF. The CDR3 DNA follows: TGTGCCAGCAGCCCTGGGACAGGGAGGAAGGAGACCCAGTACTTC.

V and J are TRBV27 and TRBJ2-3, with D perhaps matching TRBD2 (5 bases). The CDR3 totals 13 residues. V gave up 4 bases and J gave up 6 bases, with 11 bases separating them. The germline V gene has CDR1 MNHEY and CDR2 SMNVEV (reference sequence). The CDR3 region has the DNA TGTGCCAGCAGTTCGTTGAGGGTGGATACGCAGTATTTT. Translation: CASSSLRVDTQYF.

This clone was seen once. The rearrangement uses TRBV3-1 (or the pseudogene TRBV3-2) and TRBJ1-2; D unclear. CDR1 is LGHDT and CDR2 is YNNKEL in the germline V gene (reference sequence). There are 13 residues in the CDR3. The V end lost 4 bases, the J end lost 5 bases, and 11 bases lay between the germline ends. The CDR3 nucleotides are TGTGCCAGCAGCCCCGCGGGAGGATATGGCTACACCTTC. It codes for CASSPAGGYGYTF.

As DNA, the CDR3 is TGTGCCAGCAGCCAAGAAACAGGGGTGAGCGGGAATGAGCAGTTCTTC. Its protein product is CASSQETGVSGNEQFF. The gene calls are TRBV3-1 (or the pseudogene TRBV3-2) and TRBJ2-1; TRBD1 might be the D (7 bases). The CDR3 contains 16 residues. Trimming removed 0 bases at V and 7 bases at J, with 16 bases between. Germline V CDR1 and CDR2: LGHDT, YNNKEL (reference sequence).

The chain has TRBV28 and TRBJ1-2; D remains unclear. The V end was cut by 6 bases, the J end by 4 bases, with 12 bases between. CDR1 is MDHEN, CDR2 SYDVKM, per germline. This CDR3 has 13 amino acids. The DNA of the CDR3 is TGTGCCAGCAGGGGGAGCCCCGCCTATGGCTACACCTTC. Translating gives CASRGSPAYGYTF.

The chain recombines TRBV19 with TRBJ2-2; TRBD1 is a possible D gene (6 bases). The germline CDR1 and CDR2 sequences are LNHDA and SQIVND (reference sequence). V was pared by 3 bases and J by 7 bases, with 12 bases between. The CDR3 has 14 amino acids. The CDR3 sequence is CASSISQGIGELFF. The CDR3 DNA is TGTGCCAGTAGTATCTCTCAGGGGATCGGGGAGCTGTTTTTT.

The genes are TRBV6-4 and TRBJ1-1; D call uncertain. The CDR3 spans 14 residues. CDR1 MRHNA and CDR2 SNTAGT come from the germline V gene. The germline V and J ends were trimmed by 3 bases and 4 bases, with 12 bases remaining between them. The CDR3 nucleotides read TGTGCCAGCAGTGAACCGGGGTTGCGCACTGAAGCTTTCTTT. Its protein is CASSEPGLRTEAFF.

The chain is built from TRBV30 and TRBJ1-3; possibly TRBD1 for D (6 bases). V was pared by 4 bases and J by 4 bases, with 8 bases between. The CDR3 runs 12 residues. CDR1 and CDR2 (germline): GTSNPN, SVGIG (reference sequence). The CDR3, as DNA: TGTGCCTGGACTACAGGGGGAAACACCATATATTTT. Protein: CAWTTGGNTIYF.